This T cell receptor (beta chain) originates from a study of cytomegalovirus exposure and HLA in healthy donors. General study points: Data from an earlier analysis indicated that most TCR beta V segments were productive either about 87% or about 30% of the time. Reportedly, a later analysis found an Asian-associated ancestry cluster had fewer N-insertions than the approximately 640-donor mean. The authors enumerated over 150 TCR beta chains as linked to cytomegalovirus.

13 Jbeta primers and 60 Vbeta primers were used for the PCR. Profiled with immunoSEQ multiplex PCR; TCRdb holds only in-frame clones, not every one. This table holds fewer than 150,000 clones, 60% to 85% found once. The V gene lost 0 bases and the J gene lost 5 bases, with 9 bases spanning the gap. The CDR3 loop spans 15 amino acids. CDR1 and CDR2 from the germline V gene are SGHRS and YFSETQ. On this clone: Its antigen is unknown.

These donors counted as nominally healthy when sampled, but unrecorded immune exposures were likely. This chain links TRBV5-1 with TRBJ1-6; D gene ambiguous. Material for sequencing was PBMCs. The receptor was isolated from a woman aged 40 to 50 in good health and CMV-seropositive. CDR3 DNA sequence: TGCGCCAGCAGCTTGGGACACGGCGATAATTCACCCCTCCACTTT. Translating gives CASSLGHGDNSPLHF.